This T cell receptor (beta chain) was sequenced in a study of CD8 T cells in ankylosing spondylitis. General study results and limits: Earlier work had already found some motif variants in reactive arthritis synovial fluid and blood. Researchers reportedly found disease-linked clones significantly enriched in matched ankylosing spondylitis synovial fluid.

From the 5' RACE reads, TCRdb called clonotypes with MiXCR, one entry per CDR3 protein. The table shows approximately 340,000 distinct CDR3 sequences, with roughly 14% occurring only once. With respect to this clonotype: Antigen specificity is unknown.

The sample was blood, either unsorted or a sorted T cell fraction (not recorded which). This clonotype was obtained from a male donor with ankylosing spondylitis or in good health (not recorded which).

The CDR3 DNA reads as TGTGCCAGCAGTAGAGACTTGTCCTCCTACGAGCAGTACTTC. Encoded protein: CASSRDLSSYEQYF. The V gene is TRBV6-1, the J gene TRBJ2-7; no reliable D call. The CDR3 runs to 14 residues. Germline V gene data show CDR1 as MNHNS and CDR2 as SASEGT. V was shortened by 5 bases and J by 0 bases, with 11 bases between the two germline ends.